This record concerns one T cell receptor beta chain sequence. The PCR made use of 60 Vbeta and 13 Jbeta primers. TCRdb keeps only in-frame clones here, not all; method: immunoSEQ multiplex PCR. The sample has some 150,000 clones; 80% are singletons. The entry originates in a study of cytomegalovirus exposure and HLA in healthy donors. This clonotype was sampled from a woman aged 45-59 years in good health and CMV-seropositive. Sequencing was done on a sample of PBMCs.

CDR3 protein: CASSEGGGYEQYF. The CDR3 DNA reads as TGCGCCAGCAGTGAAGGCGGGGGGTACGAGCAGTACTTC. V and J are TRBV10-1 and TRBJ2-7; TRBD2 matches 8 bases. The CDR3 contains 13 residues. The germline V gene encodes CDR1 WNHNN and CDR2 SYGVQD (reference sequence). J gave up 4 bases and V 3 bases, and 2 bases lay outside the gene matches.